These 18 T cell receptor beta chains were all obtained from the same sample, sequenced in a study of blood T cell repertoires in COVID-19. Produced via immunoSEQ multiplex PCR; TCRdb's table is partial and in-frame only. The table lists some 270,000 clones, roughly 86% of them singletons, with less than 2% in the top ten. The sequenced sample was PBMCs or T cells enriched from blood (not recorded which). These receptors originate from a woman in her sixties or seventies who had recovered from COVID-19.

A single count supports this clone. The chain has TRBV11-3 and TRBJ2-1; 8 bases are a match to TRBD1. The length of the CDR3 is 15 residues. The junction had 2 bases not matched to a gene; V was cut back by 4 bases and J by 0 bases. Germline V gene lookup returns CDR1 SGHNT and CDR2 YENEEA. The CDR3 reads CASSSGTGSYNEQFF. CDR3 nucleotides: TGTGCCAGCAGCTCCGGGACAGGCTCCTACAATGAGCAGTTCTTC.

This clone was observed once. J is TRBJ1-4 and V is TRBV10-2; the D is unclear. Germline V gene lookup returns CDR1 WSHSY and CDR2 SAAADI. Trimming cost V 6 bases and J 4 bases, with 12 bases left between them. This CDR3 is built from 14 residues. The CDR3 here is CASRDNALNEKLFF. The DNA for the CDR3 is TGCGCCAGCAGAGACAACGCCCTTAATGAAAAACTGTTTTTT.

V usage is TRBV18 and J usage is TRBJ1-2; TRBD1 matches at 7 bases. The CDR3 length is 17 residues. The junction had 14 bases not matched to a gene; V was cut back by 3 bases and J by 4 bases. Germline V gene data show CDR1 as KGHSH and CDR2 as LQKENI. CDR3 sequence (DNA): TGTGCCAGCTCACCCCCGGGACAGACGCTACCCTTCTATGGCTACACCTTC. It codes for CASSPPGQTLPFYGYTF.

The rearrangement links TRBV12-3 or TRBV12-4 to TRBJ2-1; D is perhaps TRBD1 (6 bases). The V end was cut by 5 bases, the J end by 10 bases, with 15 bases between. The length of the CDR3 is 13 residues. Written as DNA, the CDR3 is TGTGCCAGCAGTCTTCCCGACAGGTTAGAGCAGTTCTTC. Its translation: CASSLPDRLEQFF.

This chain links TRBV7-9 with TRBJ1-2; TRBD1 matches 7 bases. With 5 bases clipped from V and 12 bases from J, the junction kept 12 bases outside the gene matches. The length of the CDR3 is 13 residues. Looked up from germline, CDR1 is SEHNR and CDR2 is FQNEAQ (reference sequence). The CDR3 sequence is CASSALGGGGDTF. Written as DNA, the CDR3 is TGTGCCAGCAGCGCACTAGGGGGCGGCGGGGACACCTTC. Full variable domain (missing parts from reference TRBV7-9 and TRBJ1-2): DTGVSQNPRHKITKRGQNVTFRCDPISEHNRLYWYRQTLGQGPEFLTYFQNEAQLEKSRLLSDRFSAERPKGSFSTLEIQRTEQGDSAMYLCASSALGGGGDTFGSGTRLTVV.

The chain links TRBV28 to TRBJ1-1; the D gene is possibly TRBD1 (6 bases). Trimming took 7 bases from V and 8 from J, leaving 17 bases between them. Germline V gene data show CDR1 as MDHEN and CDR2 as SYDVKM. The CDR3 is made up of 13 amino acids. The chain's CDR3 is CASTPDWGLEAFF. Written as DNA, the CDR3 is TGTGCCAGCACCCCAGACTGGGGGCTCGAAGCTTTCTTT.

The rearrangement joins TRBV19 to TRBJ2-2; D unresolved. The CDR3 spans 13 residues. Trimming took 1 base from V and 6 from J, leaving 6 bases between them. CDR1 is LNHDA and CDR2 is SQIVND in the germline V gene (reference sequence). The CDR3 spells CASSIASPGELFF. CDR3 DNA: TGTGCCAGTAGTATAGCTAGTCCCGGGGAGCTGTTTTTT.

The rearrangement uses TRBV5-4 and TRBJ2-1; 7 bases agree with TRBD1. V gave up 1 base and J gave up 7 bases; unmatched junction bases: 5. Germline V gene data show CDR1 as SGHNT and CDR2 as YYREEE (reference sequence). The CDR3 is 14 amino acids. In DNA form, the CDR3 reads TGTGCCAGCAGCTTGCTGAAGACAGGGAATGAGCAGTTCTTC. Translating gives CASSLLKTGNEQFF.

CDR3 sequence: CASSIGGLGTEAFF. The CDR3, as DNA: TGTGCCAGTAGTATAGGAGGGTTGGGGACTGAAGCTTTCTTT. The rearrangement joins TRBV19 to TRBJ1-1, with D unresolved. The CDR3 consists of 14 residues. Germline lookup yields CDR1 LNHDA and CDR2 SQIVND (reference sequence). With 1 base removed from V and 5 bases from J, the gap between germline ends came to 11 bases.

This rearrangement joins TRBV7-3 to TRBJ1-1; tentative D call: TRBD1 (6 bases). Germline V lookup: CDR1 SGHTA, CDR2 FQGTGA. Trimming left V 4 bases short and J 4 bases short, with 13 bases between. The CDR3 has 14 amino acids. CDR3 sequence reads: CASSSFQGRTEAFF. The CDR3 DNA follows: TGTGCCAGCAGCTCTTTCCAGGGGCGCACTGAAGCTTTCTTT. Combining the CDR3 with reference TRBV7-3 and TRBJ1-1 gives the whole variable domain GAGVSQTPSNKVTEKGKYVELRCDPISGHTALYWYRQSLGQGPEFLIYFQGTGAADDSGLPNDRFFAVRPEGSVSTLKIQRTERGDSAVYLCASSSFQGRTEAFFGQGTRLTVV.

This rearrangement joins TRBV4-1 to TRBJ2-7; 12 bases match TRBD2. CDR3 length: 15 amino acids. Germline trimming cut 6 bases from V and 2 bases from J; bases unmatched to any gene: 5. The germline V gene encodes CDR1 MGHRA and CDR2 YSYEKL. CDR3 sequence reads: CASRLSSGGAYEQYF. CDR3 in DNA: TGCGCCAGCAGACTCTCTAGCGGGGGGGCCTACGAGCAGTACTTC.

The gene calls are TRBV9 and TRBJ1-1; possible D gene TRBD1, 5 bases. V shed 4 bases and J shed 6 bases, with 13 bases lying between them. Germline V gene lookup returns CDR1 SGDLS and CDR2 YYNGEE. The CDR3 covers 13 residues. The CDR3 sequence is CASSPSAGPEAFF. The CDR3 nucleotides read TGTGCCAGCAGCCCCTCCGCAGGGCCTGAAGCTTTCTTT.

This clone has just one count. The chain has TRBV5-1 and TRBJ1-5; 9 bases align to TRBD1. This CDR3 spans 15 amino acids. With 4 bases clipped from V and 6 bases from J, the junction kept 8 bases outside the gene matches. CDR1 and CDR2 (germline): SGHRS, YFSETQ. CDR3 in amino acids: CASSPGTGRGQPQHF. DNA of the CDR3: TGCGCCAGCAGCCCGGGGACAGGGAGGGGTCAGCCCCAGCATTTT. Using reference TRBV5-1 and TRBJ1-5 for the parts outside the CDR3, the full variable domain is KAGVTQTPRYLIKTRGQQVTLSCSPISGHRSVSWYQQTPGQGLQFLFEYFSETQRNKGNFPGRFSGRQFSNSRSEMNVSTLELGDSALYLCASSPGTGRGQPQHFGDGTRLSIL.

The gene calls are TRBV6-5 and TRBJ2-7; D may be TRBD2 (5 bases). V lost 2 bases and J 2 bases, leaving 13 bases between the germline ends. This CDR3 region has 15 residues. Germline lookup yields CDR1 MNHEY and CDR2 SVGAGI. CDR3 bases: TGTGCCAGCAGTTACAGTCGGCACGGGGCCTACGAGCAGTACTTC. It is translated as CASSYSRHGAYEQYF.

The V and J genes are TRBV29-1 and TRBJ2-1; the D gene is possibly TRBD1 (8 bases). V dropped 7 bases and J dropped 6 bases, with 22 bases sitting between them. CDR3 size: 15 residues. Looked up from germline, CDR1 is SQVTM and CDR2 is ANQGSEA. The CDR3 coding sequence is TGCAGCGGGATGACAGGGGAGGGAGGTTTCAATGAGCAGTTCTTC. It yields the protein CSGMTGEGGFNEQFF.

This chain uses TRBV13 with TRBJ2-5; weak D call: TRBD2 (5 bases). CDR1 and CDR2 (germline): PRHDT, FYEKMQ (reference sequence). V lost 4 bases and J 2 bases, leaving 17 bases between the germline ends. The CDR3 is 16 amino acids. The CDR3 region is CASSSDREAMQETQYF. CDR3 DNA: TGTGCCAGCAGCTCAGACCGGGAAGCCATGCAAGAGACCCAGTACTTC.

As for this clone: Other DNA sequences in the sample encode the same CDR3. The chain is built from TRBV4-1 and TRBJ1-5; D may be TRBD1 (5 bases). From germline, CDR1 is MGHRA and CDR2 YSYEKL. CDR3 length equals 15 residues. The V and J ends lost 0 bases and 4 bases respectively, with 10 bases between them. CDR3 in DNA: TGCGCCAGCAGCCAAGAACGGCAGGGAAATCAGCCCCAGCATTTT. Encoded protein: CASSQERQGNQPQHF.

CDR3 bases: TGTGCCAGCAGTGAACATGGGGTAGGGGGCACTGAAGCTTTCTTT. It encodes CASSEHGVGGTEAFF. The chain carries TRBV6-1 and TRBJ1-1; possible D gene TRBD1, 6 bases. This CDR3 has 15 residues. Between the trimmed V and J ends, which lost 2 bases and 4 bases, there was a span of 14 bases. Germline CDR1 and CDR2: MNHNS and SASEGT.